The TCR beta chain under discussion was sequenced for a study of blood T cell repertoires in COVID-19. Sequenced by immunoSEQ multiplex PCR; TCRdb stores in-frame clones only, minus some. The table lists about 170,000 clones, 92% of them singletons. The CDR3 is 12 residues long. The V gene's germline CDR1 is SGHDT and CDR2 YYEEEE. The V end lost 2 bases, the J end lost 14 bases, and 11 bases lay between the germline ends. It was during active infection that Seattle patients were enrolled and then longitudinally followed. The sequenced sample was peripheral blood. This rearrangement joins TRBV5-6 to TRBJ1-6; D perhaps matches TRBD1 (5 bases). This TCR came from a young man with COVID-19, enrolled during active disease. The CDR3 region has the DNA TGTGCCAGCAGCTTATCCGGGGGGGCCCTCCACTTT. It translates to CASSLSGGALHF.